Below are 2 T cell receptor beta chains sequenced from a single sample in a study of beta chain features in type 1 diabetes. Expressed TCRB transcripts were sequenced because the isolated RNA had all been reverse transcribed beforehand. Data came from immunoSEQ multiplex PCR; TCRdb stores just in-frame clones and leaves some out. The data contain approximately 340,000 clones, more than 12% of them singletons. The material sequenced was naive CD4+ T cells from blood. The receptors originated from a woman between 18 and 29 years old in good health.

The rearrangement joins TRBV11-2 to TRBJ1-2; maybe TRBD1 (5 bases). V was cut by 5 bases and J by 7 bases, with 17 bases left in between. The CDR3 contains 14 residues. The germline gives CDR1 SGHAT, CDR2 FQNNGV. The CDR3 nucleotides read TGTGCCAGCAGCCAGGACACCGTGCAGGGTGGCTACACCTTC. It translates to CASSQDTVQGGYTF.

The sample holds a few counts of this clone. The rearrangement uses TRBV5-1 and TRBJ1-1; D might be TRBD1 (6 bases). This CDR3 region has 14 residues. The V end lost 4 bases, the J end lost 7 bases, and 17 bases lay between the germline ends. The germline V gene encodes CDR1 SGHRS and CDR2 YFSETQ. CDR3 nucleotides: TGCGCCAGCAGCCCCCGGGGGGGCACCGGTGAAGCTTTCTTT. Residues: CASSPRGGTGEAFF.